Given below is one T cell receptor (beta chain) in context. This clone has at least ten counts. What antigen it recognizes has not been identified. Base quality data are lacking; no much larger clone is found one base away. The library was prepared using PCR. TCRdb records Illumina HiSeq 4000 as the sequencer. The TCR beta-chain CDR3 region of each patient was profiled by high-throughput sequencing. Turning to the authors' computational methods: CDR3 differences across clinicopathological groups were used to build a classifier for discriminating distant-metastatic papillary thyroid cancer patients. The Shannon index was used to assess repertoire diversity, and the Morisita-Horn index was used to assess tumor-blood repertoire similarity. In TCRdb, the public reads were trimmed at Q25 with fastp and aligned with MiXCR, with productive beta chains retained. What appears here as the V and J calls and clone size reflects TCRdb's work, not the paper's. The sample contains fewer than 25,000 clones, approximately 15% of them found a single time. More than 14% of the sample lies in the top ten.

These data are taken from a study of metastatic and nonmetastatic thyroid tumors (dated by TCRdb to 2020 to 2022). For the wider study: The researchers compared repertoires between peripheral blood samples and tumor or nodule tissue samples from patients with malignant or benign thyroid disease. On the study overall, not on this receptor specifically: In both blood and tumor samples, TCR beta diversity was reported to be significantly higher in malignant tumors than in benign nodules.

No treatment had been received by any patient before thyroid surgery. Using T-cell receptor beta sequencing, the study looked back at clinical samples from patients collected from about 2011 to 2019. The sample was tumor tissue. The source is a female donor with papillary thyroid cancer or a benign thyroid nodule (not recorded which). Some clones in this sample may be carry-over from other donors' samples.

The bases read TGTGCCAGCAGTGAAGGGGTGGTAGCGGGAGGTGAGCAGTTCTTC. Its product reads: CASSEGVVAGGEQFF. The chain is made from TRBV2 and TRBJ2-1, with 10 junctional bases fitting TRBD2. V is pruned by 1 base and J by 9 bases, leaving 6 bases of the junction without a gene match. The CDR1 and CDR2 encoded by the germline V gene are SNHLY and FYNNEI. The CDR3 runs 15 amino acids, cysteine and phenylalanine included. Solely the CDR3 DNA is kept, with 45 bases framed from the first base.